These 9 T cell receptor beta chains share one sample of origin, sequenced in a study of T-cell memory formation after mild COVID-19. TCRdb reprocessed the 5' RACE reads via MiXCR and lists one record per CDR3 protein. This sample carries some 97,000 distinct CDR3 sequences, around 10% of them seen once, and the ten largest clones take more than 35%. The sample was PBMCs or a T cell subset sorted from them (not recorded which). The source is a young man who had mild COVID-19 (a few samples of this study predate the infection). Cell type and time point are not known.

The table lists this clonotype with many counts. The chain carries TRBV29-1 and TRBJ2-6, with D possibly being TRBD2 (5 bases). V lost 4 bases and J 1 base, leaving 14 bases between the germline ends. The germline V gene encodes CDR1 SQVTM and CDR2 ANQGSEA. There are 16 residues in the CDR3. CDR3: CSVGTDFESGANVLTF. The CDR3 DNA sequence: TGCAGCGTTGGCACGGACTTCGAGTCTGGGGCCAACGTCCTGACTTTC.

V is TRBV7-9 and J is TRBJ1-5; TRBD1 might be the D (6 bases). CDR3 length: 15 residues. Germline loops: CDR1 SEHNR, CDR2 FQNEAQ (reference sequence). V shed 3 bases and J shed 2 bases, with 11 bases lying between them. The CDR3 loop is CASSFGPGGNQPQHF. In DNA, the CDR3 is TGTGCCAGCAGCTTTGGCCCAGGGGGCAATCAGCCCCAGCATTTT.

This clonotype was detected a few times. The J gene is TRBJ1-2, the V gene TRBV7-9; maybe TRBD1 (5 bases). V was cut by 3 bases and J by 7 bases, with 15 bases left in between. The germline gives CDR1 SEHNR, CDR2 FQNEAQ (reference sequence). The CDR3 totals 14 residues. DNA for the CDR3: TGTGCCAGCAGCTTCGGGCAGGGAAGCGCTGGCTACACCTTC. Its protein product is CASSFGQGSAGYTF.

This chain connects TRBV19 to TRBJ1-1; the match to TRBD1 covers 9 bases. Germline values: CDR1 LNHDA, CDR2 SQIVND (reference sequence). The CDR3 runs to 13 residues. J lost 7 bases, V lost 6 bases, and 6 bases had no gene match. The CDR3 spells CASRNTGGREAFF. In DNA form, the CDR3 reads TGTGCCAGTAGGAATACAGGGGGCCGTGAAGCTTTCTTT.

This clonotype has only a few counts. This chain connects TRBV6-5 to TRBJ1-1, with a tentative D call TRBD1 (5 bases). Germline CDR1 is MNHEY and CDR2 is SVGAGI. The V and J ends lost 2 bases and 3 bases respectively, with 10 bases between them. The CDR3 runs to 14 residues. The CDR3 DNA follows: TGTGCCAGCAGTTACAGGGGACCCTACACTGAAGCTTTCTTT. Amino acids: CASSYRGPYTEAFF.

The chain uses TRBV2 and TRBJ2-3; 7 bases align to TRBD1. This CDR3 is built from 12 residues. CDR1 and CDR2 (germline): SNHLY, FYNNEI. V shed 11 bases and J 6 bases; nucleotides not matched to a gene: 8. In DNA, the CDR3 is TGTGCCGTAGGGGGCCCAATGGATACGCAGTATTTT. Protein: CAVGGPMDTQYF.

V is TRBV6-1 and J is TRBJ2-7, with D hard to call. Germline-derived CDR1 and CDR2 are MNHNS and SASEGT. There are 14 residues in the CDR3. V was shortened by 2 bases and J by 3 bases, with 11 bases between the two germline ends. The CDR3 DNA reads TGTGCCAGCAGTGAATTGGACGATCTCTACGAGCAGTACGTC. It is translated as CASSELDDLYEQYV.

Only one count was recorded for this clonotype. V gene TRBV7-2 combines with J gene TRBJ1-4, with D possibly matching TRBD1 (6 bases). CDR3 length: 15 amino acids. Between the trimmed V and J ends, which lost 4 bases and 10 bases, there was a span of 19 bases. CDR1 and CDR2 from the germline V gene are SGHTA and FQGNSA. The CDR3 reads CASSSYDGGVGKLFF. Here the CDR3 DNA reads TGTGCCAGCAGCTCCTACGATGGGGGCGTCGGAAAACTGTTTTTT.

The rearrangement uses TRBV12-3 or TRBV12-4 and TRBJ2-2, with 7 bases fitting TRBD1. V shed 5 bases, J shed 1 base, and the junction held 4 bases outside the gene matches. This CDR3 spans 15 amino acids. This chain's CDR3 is CASSGDSRNTGELFF. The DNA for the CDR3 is TGTGCCAGCAGTGGGGACAGCCGGAACACCGGGGAGCTGTTTTTT.